The clone carrying this T cell receptor beta chain has only a few counts. What it recognizes is unknown. This sample was included in a study of T cell clonotyping in hematopoietic cell transplantation. Findings and caveats of the study: Graft donor and pretransplant recipient Inverse Simpson Index values predicted broader posttransplant TCR diversity.

CDR3 size: 16 residues. Germline loops: CDR1 SGHAT, CDR2 FQNNGV. The trim removed 4 bases at V and 1 base at J, leaving 8 bases unmatched. The method was immunoSEQ multiplex PCR; TCRdb's version includes in-frame clones alone and lacks a portion of them. The repertoire holds about 19,000 clones, with about 84% as singletons. Time point meaning: recipient sample about 28 days before transplant, after cytoreduction. The clonotype was recovered from a man in his forties or fifties with acute myeloid leukemia. Some clones in this sample may be carry-over from other donors' samples. This chain links TRBV11-2 with TRBJ1-1; 8 nucleotides align to TRBD1. The sample was peripheral blood mononuclear cells, taken before stem cell transplant. In DNA, the CDR3 is TGTGCCAGCAGCTCAGGGACAGGTCCAACGAACACTGAAGCTTTCTTT. Translating it yields CASSSGTGPTNTEAFF.